The present T cell receptor (beta chain) was sequenced within a study of blood T cells in healthy people across ages. The CDR3 has 13 residues. Trimming took off 0 bases at V and 9 bases at J, with 7 bases between the two ends. From germline, CDR1 is SGDLS and CDR2 YYNGEE. Sample-barcoded 5' priming and a J-beta primer mix drove a second PCR of roughly 6 to 12 cycles. From the 5' RACE reads, TCRdb called clonotypes with MiXCR, one entry per CDR3 protein. The data show 900,000 to 950,000 distinct CDR3 sequences, around 29% seen once. The data were also submitted as part of a second study, on T cells of mothers and their children.

This chain links TRBV9 with TRBJ1-6; TRBD1 is a possible D gene (5 bases). This receptor was obtained from a woman aged 40 to 50 in good health. Material: blood. The CDR3 DNA reads TGTGCCAGCAGCGTAGAGCAGGGTTCACCCCTCCACTTT. This sequence encodes CASSVEQGSPLHF.